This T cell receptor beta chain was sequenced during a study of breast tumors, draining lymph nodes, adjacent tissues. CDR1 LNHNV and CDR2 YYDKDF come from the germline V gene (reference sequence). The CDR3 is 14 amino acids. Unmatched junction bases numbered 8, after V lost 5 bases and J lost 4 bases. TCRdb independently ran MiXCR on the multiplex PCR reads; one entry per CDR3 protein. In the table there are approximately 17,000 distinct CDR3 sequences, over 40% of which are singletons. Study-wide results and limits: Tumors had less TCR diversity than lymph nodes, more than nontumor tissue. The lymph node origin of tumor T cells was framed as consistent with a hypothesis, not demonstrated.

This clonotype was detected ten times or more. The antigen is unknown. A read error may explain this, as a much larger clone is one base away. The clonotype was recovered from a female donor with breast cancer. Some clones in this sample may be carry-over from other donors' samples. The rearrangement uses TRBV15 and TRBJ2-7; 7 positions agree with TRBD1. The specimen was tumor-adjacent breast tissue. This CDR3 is CATSGRTGRYEQYF. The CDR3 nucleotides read TGTGCCACCAGCGGACGGACAGGACGTTACGAGCAGTACTTC. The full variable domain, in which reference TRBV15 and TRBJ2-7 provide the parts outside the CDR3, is DAMVIQNPRYQVTQFGKPVTLSCSQTLNHNVMYWYQQKSSQAPKLLFHYYDKDFNNEADTPDNFQSRRPNTSFCFLDIRSPGLGDTAMYLCATSGRTGRYEQYFGPGTRLTVT.